This TCR beta chain was documented in a study of OX40 agonist ivuxolimab in advanced cancers. General study points: Certain nonresponders additionally had low normalized T-cell clonal expansion. CD8+ T cells (on average) carried more expanded clones than CD4+ T cells.

The repertoire was sequenced with immunoSEQ multiplex PCR; TCRdb's copy has only in-frame clones and lacks some. The sample yields around 84,000 clones, approximately 84% seen once. Notes on this clone: Its antigen is unidentified.

V was pared by 5 bases and J by 2 bases, with 3 bases of the junction left unmatched. Germline loops: CDR1 SGHAT, CDR2 FQNNGV. The CDR3 is 14 amino acids. Sequenced here: CD4+ or CD8+ T cells sorted from blood, sampled in a trial of the OX40 agonist ivuxolimab. This chain uses TRBV11-2 with TRBJ1-5, with 7 bases aligning to TRBD1. This TCR derives from an adult with an advanced solid tumor such as melanoma, head and neck, liver or kidney cancer. In DNA form, the CDR3 reads TGTGCCAGCAGCACCGGACAGGGCAATCAGCCCCAGCATTTT. Protein sequence: CASSTGQGNQPQHF.